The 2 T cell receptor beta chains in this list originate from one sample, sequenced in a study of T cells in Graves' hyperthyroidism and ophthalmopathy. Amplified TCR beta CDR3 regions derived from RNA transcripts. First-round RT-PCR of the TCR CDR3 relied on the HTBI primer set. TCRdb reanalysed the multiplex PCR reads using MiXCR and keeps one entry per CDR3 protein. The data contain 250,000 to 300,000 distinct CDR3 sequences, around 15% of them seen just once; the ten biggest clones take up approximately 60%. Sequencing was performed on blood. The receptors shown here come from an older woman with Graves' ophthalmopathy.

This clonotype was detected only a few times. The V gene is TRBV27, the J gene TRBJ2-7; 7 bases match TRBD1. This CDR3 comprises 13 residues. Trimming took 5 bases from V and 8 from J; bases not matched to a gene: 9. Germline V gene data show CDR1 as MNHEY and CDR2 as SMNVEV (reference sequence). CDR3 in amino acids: CASSIPDRRKQYF. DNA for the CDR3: TGTGCCAGCAGTATCCCGGACAGGCGCAAGCAGTACTTC.

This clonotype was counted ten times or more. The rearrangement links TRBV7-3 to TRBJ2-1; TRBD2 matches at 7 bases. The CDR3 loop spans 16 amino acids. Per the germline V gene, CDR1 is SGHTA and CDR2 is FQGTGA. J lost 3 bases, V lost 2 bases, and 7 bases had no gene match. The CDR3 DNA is TGTGCCAGCAGCTTAGAATTCCTAGCGGTCTACAATGAGCAGTTCTTC. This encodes CASSLEFLAVYNEQFF.